The present T cell receptor (beta chain) was sequenced within a study of T-cell reconstitution after alpha-beta-depleted transplantation in children. Whole-study results and caveats: Several hundred rapidly expanded clones from non-depleted graft cells reportedly supplied alpha-beta T cells about two months post-transplant.

CDR3 size: 14 residues. The V gene lost 5 bases and the J gene lost 1 base, with 14 bases spanning the gap. Germline V lookup: CDR1 DFQATT, CDR2 SNEGSKA (reference sequence). This clonotype was recorded many times. No antigen is known for it. During its preparation, the TCRbeta library received unique molecular identifiers. Using its own MiXCR run on the PCR reads, TCRdb lists one record per CDR3 protein. Found here are 550,000 to 600,000 distinct CDR3 sequences, more than 20% of them singletons; the top ten hold roughly an eighth. The source is a boy younger than two who had a stem cell transplant for acute myeloid leukemia, so the T cells may come from the graft donor. This sequence joins TRBV20-1 and TRBJ2-5; tentative D call: TRBD2 (5 bases). The sequenced sample was PBMCs, mostly from graft donor cells, obtained 360 days after TCRalphabeta/CD19-depleted stem cell transplant. In DNA form, the CDR3 reads TGCAGTGCTTTACTCCCGGGATCCCAAGAGACCCAGTACTTC. It yields the protein CSALLPGSQETQYF.